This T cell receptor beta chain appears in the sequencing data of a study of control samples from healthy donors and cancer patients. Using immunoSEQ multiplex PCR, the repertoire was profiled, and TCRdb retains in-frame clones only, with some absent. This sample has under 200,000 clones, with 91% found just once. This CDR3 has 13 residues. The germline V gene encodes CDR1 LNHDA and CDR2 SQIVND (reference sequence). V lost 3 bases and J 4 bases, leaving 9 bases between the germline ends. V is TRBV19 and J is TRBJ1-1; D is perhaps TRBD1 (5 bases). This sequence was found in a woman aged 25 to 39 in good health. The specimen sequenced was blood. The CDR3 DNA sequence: TGTGCCAGTAGTATGGGACTCCGCACTGAAGCTTTCTTT. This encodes CASSMGLRTEAFF.